The 2 T cell receptor beta chains in this list originate from one sample, sequenced in a study of blood T cell repertoires in COVID-19. The assay was immunoSEQ multiplex PCR, and TCRdb's table has in-frame clones only and misses some. The sample holds about 120,000 clones, approximately 84% seen once. Sequencing was carried out using peripheral blood. These receptors originate from a man in his 70s with active or convalescent COVID-19.

The J gene is TRBJ2-3, the V gene TRBV7-2; 7 nucleotides line up with TRBD2. The CDR3 contains 15 residues. CDR1 and CDR2 from the germline V gene are SGHTA and FQGNSA. V was clipped by 2 bases and J by 1 base; unmatched bases: 3. CDR3 bases: TGTGCCAGCAGCTTACAAAGCGGGGGCACAGATACGCAGTATTTT. It yields the protein CASSLQSGGTDTQYF.

The chain employs TRBV4-2 and TRBJ2-5; D unclear. Trimming pared 8 bases from V and 2 bases from J, leaving 15 bases between. Germline CDR1 reads LGHNA; CDR2 reads YNFKEQ. CDR3 size: 14 residues. CDR3 region: CASALGEQQETQYF. The CDR3 bases are TGTGCCAGCGCTCTTGGAGAACAACAAGAGACCCAGTACTTC.